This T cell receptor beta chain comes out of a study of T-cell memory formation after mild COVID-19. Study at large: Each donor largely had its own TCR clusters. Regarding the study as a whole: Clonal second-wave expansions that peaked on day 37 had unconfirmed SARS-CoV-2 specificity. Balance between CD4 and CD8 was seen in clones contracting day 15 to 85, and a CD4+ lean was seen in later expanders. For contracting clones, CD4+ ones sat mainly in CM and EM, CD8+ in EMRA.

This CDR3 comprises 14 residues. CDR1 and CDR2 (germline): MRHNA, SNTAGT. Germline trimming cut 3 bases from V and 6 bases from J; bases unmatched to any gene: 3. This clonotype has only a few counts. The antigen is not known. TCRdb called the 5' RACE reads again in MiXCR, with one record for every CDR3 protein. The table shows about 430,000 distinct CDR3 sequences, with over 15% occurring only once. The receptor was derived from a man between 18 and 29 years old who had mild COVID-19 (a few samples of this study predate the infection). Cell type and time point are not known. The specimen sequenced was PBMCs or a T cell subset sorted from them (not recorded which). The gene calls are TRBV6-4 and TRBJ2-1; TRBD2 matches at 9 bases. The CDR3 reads CASSDLAGSNEQFF. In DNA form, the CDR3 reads TGTGCCAGCAGTGATCTAGCGGGGTCCAATGAGCAGTTCTTC.